This entry concerns a single T cell receptor (beta chain). This entry comes from a study of blood T cell repertoires in COVID-19. Turning to the study itself: Sources were T cells, B-cell-depleted T cells, or PBMCs; the material itself was cDNA or gDNA.

Under the authors' procedure: The authors estimated nucleated cell counts from reference gene primer amplification. The data were produced by immunoSEQ multiplex PCR, yet TCRdb's version contains in-frame clones alone and is incomplete. V, J and clone size derive from that table, while D and trimming were established from the DNA sequence. This sample has 100,000 to 120,000 clones, with 70% to 90% found just once. The CDR3 extends over 16 amino acids. CDR1 is LGHNA and CDR2 is YSLEER in the germline V gene. Trimming removed 0 bases from V and 5 bases from J; junction bases left unmatched: 9. The rearrangement joins TRBV4-3 to TRBJ1-2; TRBD1 matches at 7 bases. Sequencing was performed on peripheral blood. The receptor was derived from a human donor in a cohort sampled during active COVID-19. DNA of the CDR3: TGCGCCAGCAGCCAAGATCTTGACAGGGATGGATATGGCTACACCTTC. This encodes CASSQDLDRDGYGYTF.